The T cell receptor (beta chain) described here comes from a study of T cells expressing NK-cell markers. On the study more broadly: Investigators obtained TCR beta repertoires from sorted CD3+CD56+NKG2C+, CD3+CD56+NKG2C- and CD3+CD56-NKG2C+ T cells. Study-wide points: The study found these clonotypes also leading the CD3+CD56-NKG2C+ fraction in a few donors. Dominant NKG2C+ clonotypes accounted for about 1.0-8% of CD8+ T cells in roughly 6 donors. It remained uncertain whether the expanded NKG2C+ T cell clones were specific for HCMV antigens.

Regarding this clonotype: The target antigen is unknown.

The CDR3 has 15 residues. Germline CDR1 reads MGHRA; CDR2 reads YSYEKL. TCRdb reprocessed the 5' RACE reads and keeps a single row for each CDR3 protein, giving no DNA. The table for this sample gives about 110,000 distinct CDR3 sequences. The rearrangement joins TRBV4-1 to TRBJ2-5; the TCRdb D gene call, TRBD2, has no DNA to confirm it. This receptor was obtained from a woman aged 18-70 years in good health. The sequencing input was blood T cells: a sorted CD56 or NKG2C T cell subset, CD4+ or CD8+ T cells, or bulk PBMC T cells (not recorded which). The chain's CDR3 is CASSQLGGSGETQYF.